The T cell receptor beta chain described here comes from a study of human CD8 memory T cell subsets. Researchers made TCR beta libraries via UMI-labeled 5' RACE. TCRdb reprocessed the 5' RACE reads and reports one entry per CDR3 protein, with no DNA. The sample's table shows around 11,000 distinct CDR3 sequences. This CDR3 is built from 17 residues. Per germline, CDR1 LNHNV and CDR2 YYDKDF (reference sequence). Sequencing was carried out using CD8+ T cells from PBMCs. The TCR sequence derives from a human donor in good health. J is TRBJ2-5 and V is TRBV15; the D gene TCRdb calls, TRBD2, cannot be checked with no DNA. The CDR3 spells CATSRDLTSGDQETQYF.